The 5 T cell receptor beta chains reported below all come from one sample, sequenced in a study of blood T cell repertoires in COVID-19. The method was immunoSEQ multiplex PCR; TCRdb's version includes in-frame clones alone and lacks a portion of them. The repertoire holds a few hundred thousand clones, with approximately 87% as singletons. The sample was peripheral blood. Every receptor here comes from a woman between 50 and 59 years old who had recovered from COVID-19.

This CDR3 is CASSRMGGVQETQYF. In DNA, the CDR3 is TGTGCCAGCAGCCGAATGGGAGGGGTCCAAGAGACCCAGTACTTC. V is TRBV5-4 and J is TRBJ2-5; 7 nucleotides align to TRBD2. CDR3 length: 15 amino acids. Looked up from germline, CDR1 is SGHNT and CDR2 is YYREEE (reference sequence). V lost 4 bases, J lost 1 base, and 7 bases stayed unmatched. Variable domain in full (rest from reference TRBV5-4 and TRBJ2-5): ETGVTQSPTHLIKTRGQQVTLRCSSQSGHNTVSWYQQALGQGPQFIFQYYREEENGRGNFPPRFSGLQFPNYSSELNVNALELDDSALYLCASSRMGGVQETQYFGPGTRLLVL.

The rearrangement uses TRBV4-3 and TRBJ1-4, with 12 bases fitting TRBD1. V lost 3 bases, J lost 7 bases, and 6 bases stayed unmatched. CDR1 and CDR2 (germline): LGHNA, YSLEER. The CDR3 covers 16 residues. CDR3 in amino acids: CASSQRGQGASEKLFF. The CDR3 nucleotides read TGCGCCAGCAGCCAGAGGGGACAGGGGGCGAGTGAAAAACTGTTTTTT.

The gene calls are TRBV5-8 and TRBJ2-5, with TRBD1 identical over 10 bases. Germline values: CDR1 SGHTS, CDR2 YDEGEE. The CDR3 covers 16 residues. The V gene end was trimmed by 4 bases and the J gene end by 4 bases; junction bases not matched to a gene: 10. Here the CDR3 DNA reads TGTGCCAGCAGCGAGACAGGGGGCCGCCCATCAGAGACCCAGTACTTC. It encodes CASSETGGRPSETQYF.

This rearrangement joins TRBV11-2 to TRBJ2-7, with a weak D call TRBD2 (5 bases). CDR3 size: 15 residues. Germline V lookup: CDR1 SGHAT, CDR2 FQNNGV. The V gene lost 0 bases and the J gene lost 1 base, with 10 bases spanning the gap. CDR3 DNA sequence: TGTGCCAGCAGCTTAGATAGCGAGGGTTCCTACGAGCAGTACTTC. It codes for CASSLDSEGSYEQYF.

In this sample, this clone turned up once. The chain is built from TRBV7-2 and TRBJ2-2; unclear D gene. Germline V gene lookup returns CDR1 SGHTA and CDR2 FQGNSA. This CDR3 has 14 residues. V was clipped by 5 bases and J by 1 base, with 8 bases between them. Here the CDR3 DNA reads TGTGCCAGCAGCCGTTCAGTGAACACCGGGGAGCTGTTTTTT. As protein: CASSRSVNTGELFF.